One and the same sample provided the 17 T cell receptor beta chains below, sequenced in a study of T cell clonality in common variable immunodeficiency. Study-wide findings and caveats: Reportedly, TCR beta sequences from common variable immunodeficiency showed fewer deletions and N-nucleotide insertions.

This table comes from immunoSEQ multiplex PCR, and its TCRdb copy is limited to in-frame clones, with some not included. The sample has under 25,000 clones, none seen only once. Their recognized antigens are unknown. Sequencing was carried out using peripheral blood mononuclear cells. Every receptor here comes from a human donor with common variable immunodeficiency.

As for this clone: Read sequence stops 3 residues before the CDR3 end, and the germline J gene provides the missing end. J is TRBJ1-1 and V is TRBV6-2 or TRBV6-3; D perhaps matches TRBD1 (5 bases). Germline loops: CDR1 MNHEY, CDR2 SVGEGT. The V end lost 7 bases, the J end lost 4 bases, and 10 bases lay between the germline ends. This CDR3 is built from 12 residues. The sequenced part of the CDR3 DNA is TGTGCCAGCACCTCGGGGGGCACTGAA. Translating gives CASTSGGTE. From start to end, the CDR3 is CASTSGGTEAFF.

Comment on this clone: The read terminates 3 residues before the CDR3 end, so the remaining end is supplied by the germline J gene. This chain connects TRBV5-1 to TRBJ1-2; weak D call: TRBD1 (5 bases). Trimming took 4 bases from V and 2 from J, leaving 9 bases between them. Germline values: CDR1 SGHRS, CDR2 YFSETQ. This CDR3 has 13 amino acids. The sequenced part of the CDR3 DNA is TGCGCCAGCAGCCAACAGGAGAACTATGGC. Translating gives CASSQQENYG. The full CDR3 is CASSQQENYGYTF.

On this clone: The read terminates 3 residues before the CDR3 end, so the remaining end is supplied by the germline J gene. The chain recombines TRBV6-1 with TRBJ2-1; D may be TRBD1 or TRBD2 (5 bases each). There are 14 residues in the CDR3. Looked up from germline, CDR1 is MNHNS and CDR2 is SASEGT. Trimming left V 4 bases short and J 2 bases short, with 9 bases between. The sequenced CDR3 bases are TGTGCCAGCAGTGTCCAGGGAGCCTACAATGAG. Translating it yields CASSVQGAYNE. The whole CDR3 protein is CASSVQGAYNEQFF.

In its sample, this clone was seen a few times. Read coverage stops 3 residues before the CDR3 terminus; the germline J gene supplies the remainder. This rearrangement joins TRBV18 to TRBJ2-5; TRBD2 matches 13 bases. Germline-derived CDR1 and CDR2 are KGHSH and LQKENI. The CDR3 runs to 16 residues. V lost 3 bases, J lost 2 bases, and 3 bases stayed unmatched. The CDR3: CASSPSLAGGQETQYF. The CDR3 bases that were read are TGTGCCAGCTCACCTTCACTAGCGGGGGGGCAAGAGACC.

A word on this clone: With the read ending 3 residues before the CDR3 end, the germline J gene is used to fill in that end. V gene TRBV19 combines with J gene TRBJ2-3; 10 positions match TRBD1. J lost 5 bases, V lost 2 bases, and 4 bases had no gene match. Germline lookup yields CDR1 LNHDA and CDR2 SQIVND (reference sequence). The CDR3 loop spans 15 amino acids. The sequenced CDR3 bases are TGTGCCAGTAGTATAAGGGACAGGGGAGGAGATACG. It codes for CASSIRDRGGDT. The full CDR3 reads CASSIRDRGGDTQYF.

This clone has just a few counts. The DNA read from the CDR3 is TGTGCCAGCACGGGGATGCTGAGCTCTGGAAACACC. Residues: CASTGMLSSGNT. The whole CDR3 sequence reads CASTGMLSSGNTIYF. The chain uses TRBV7-2 and TRBJ1-3; D remains unclear. Read sequence stops 3 residues before the CDR3 end, and the germline J gene provides the missing end. Germline V gene lookup returns CDR1 SGHTA and CDR2 FQGNSA. The V and J ends lost 7 bases and 0 bases respectively, with 13 bases between them. There are 15 residues in the CDR3.

This clone was recorded a few times. The read halts 3 residues ahead of the CDR3 end, with the missing end drawn from the germline J gene. J is TRBJ1-1 and V is TRBV19; maybe TRBD1 (5 bases). The germline gives CDR1 LNHDA, CDR2 SQIVND (reference sequence). The length of the CDR3 is 11 residues. Trimming removed 10 bases at V and 7 bases at J, with 13 bases between. The CDR3 DNA, read in part, is TGTGCCACCCAGAGGGGAGTTGAA. This gives the protein CATQRGVE. The entire CDR3 protein reads CATQRGVEAFF. Based on the CDR3 plus reference TRBV19 and TRBJ1-1, the full variable domain is DGGITQSPKYLFRKEGQNVTLSCEQNLNHDAMYWYRQDPGQGLRLIYYSQIVNDFQKGDIAEGYSVSREKKESFPLTVTSAQKNPTAFYLCATQRGVEAFFGQGTRLTVV.

Concerning this clone itself: The read ends 3 residues before the CDR3 terminus; that terminus is restored from the germline J gene. The J gene is TRBJ2-1, the V gene TRBV7-2; possible D gene TRBD1, 5 bases. V shed 4 bases and J shed 0 bases, with 10 bases lying between them. Germline CDR1 is SGHTA and CDR2 is FQGNSA. The CDR3 is made up of 15 amino acids. CDR3 region: CASSYRQSSYNEQFF. The DNA read from the CDR3 is TGTGCCAGCAGCTATCGACAGAGCTCCTACAATGAG.

This clone was recorded many times. Read coverage stops 3 residues before the CDR3 terminus; the germline J gene supplies the remainder. This rearrangement joins TRBV7-3 to TRBJ2-1; tentatively, D is TRBD2 (6 bases). Per the germline V gene, CDR1 is SGHTA and CDR2 is FQGTGA. The ends were cut back, 0 bases at V and 3 bases at J, with 12 bases in the middle. The CDR3 extends over 16 amino acids. CDR3 DNA, as far as it was read: TGTGCCAGCAGCTTAACGGGGACTCCTTACTACAATGAG. Its translation is CASSLTGTPYYNE. The full CDR3 sequence reads CASSLTGTPYYNEQFF.

This clone has at least ten counts. The read terminates 3 residues before the CDR3 end, so the remaining end is supplied by the germline J gene. J is TRBJ1-4 and V is TRBV20-1; 7 nucleotides line up with TRBD1. V was clipped by 6 bases and J by 6 bases; unmatched bases: 7. The CDR3 sequence is 13 residues long. Germline V CDR1 and CDR2: DFQATT, SNEGSKA (reference sequence). The sequenced CDR3 bases are TGCAGTGCAAAGCAGGGGGTGGATGAAAAA. As protein: CSAKQGVDEK. The full CDR3 protein reads CSAKQGVDEKLFF.

Notes on this clone: The CDR3 goes on 3 residues after the read ends, and that part is filled in from the germline J gene. The chain employs TRBV13 and TRBJ2-7, with 7 positions matching TRBD1. V gave up 9 bases and J gave up 5 bases; unmatched junction bases: 10. This CDR3 region has 13 residues. Germline assignment: CDR1 PRHDT and CDR2 FYEKMQ (reference sequence). CDR3 protein: CASRDRAGDEQYF. The covered CDR3 bases are TGTGCCAGTAGAGACAGGGCAGGGGACGAG.

This clone appeared many times. The read is 3 residues too short to cover the CDR3 end, so that end is filled in from the germline J gene. The chain recombines TRBV29-1 with TRBJ2-7; 10 bases match TRBD1. The ends lost 0 bases at V and 3 bases at J; junction bases unmatched: 8. CDR1 and CDR2 (germline): SQVTM, ANQGSEA. The CDR3 consists of 16 residues. CDR3 bases read: TGCAGCGTTGAAGATAATGGACAGGGGGTAGGCTACGAG. This translates into CSVEDNGQGVGYE. The whole CDR3 sequence is CSVEDNGQGVGYEQYF.

In its sample, this clone was seen many times. The CDR3 end lies 3 residues beyond the end of the read and is filled in from the germline J gene. The V call is TRBV5-6, the J call TRBJ2-1, with 7 bases that match TRBD1. Germline V lookup: CDR1 SGHDT, CDR2 YYEEEE. The CDR3 loop spans 12 amino acids. After removal of 5 bases from V and 8 bases from J, the junction contained 4 bases not matched to a gene. The covered CDR3 bases are TGTGCCAGCAGTTCTCAGGGGGATGAG. It translates to CASSSQGDE. In full, the CDR3 reads CASSSQGDEQFF.

In its sample, this clone was seen many times. The CDR3 is cut off 3 residues early in the read; its end comes from the germline J gene. The chain carries TRBV6-2 or TRBV6-3 and TRBJ2-1; tentative D call: TRBD1 (6 bases). The V gene's germline CDR1 is MNHEY and CDR2 SVGEGT. Trimming stripped 2 bases from V and 5 bases from J, with 16 bases between. This CDR3 comprises 16 residues. The CDR3 sequence: CASSYIPGHINNEQFF. Partial CDR3 DNA: TGTGCCAGCAGTTACATTCCGGGACATATAAACAATGAG.

This clone was seen at least ten times. Sequencing ends 3 residues short of the CDR3 end; the germline J gene provides the rest. V usage is TRBV7-8 and J usage is TRBJ2-3; D possibly corresponds to TRBD1 (6 bases). Looked up from germline, CDR1 is SGHVS and CDR2 is FQNEAQ. This CDR3 comprises 16 residues. V lost 5 bases, J lost 0 bases, and 15 bases lay in between. The CDR3: CASSAYRARSTDTQYF. Incomplete CDR3 DNA: TGTGCCAGCAGCGCCTACAGGGCACGAAGCACAGATACG.

At least ten counts were recorded for this clone. The observed sequence ends 3 residues before the CDR3 terminus, with the missing tail filled in from the germline J gene. The V call is TRBV5-1, the J call TRBJ2-3; tentatively, D is TRBD1 (5 bases). Trimming removed 0 bases from V and 2 bases from J, with 10 bases in between. Germline V CDR1 and CDR2: SGHRS, YFSETQ. The CDR3 runs to 15 residues. The CDR3 here is CASSLGAGYTDTQYF. The sequenced CDR3 bases are TGCGCCAGCAGCTTGGGGGCAGGGTACACAGATACG.

This clone was observed many times. Coverage ceases 3 residues before the CDR3 finishes, and the germline J gene fills in the end. The chain couples TRBV5-1 to TRBJ1-4; no clear D gene. The CDR3 loop spans 15 amino acids. CDR1 and CDR2 from the germline V gene are SGHRS and YFSETQ. Trimming stripped 4 bases from V and 3 bases from J, with 13 bases between. The CDR3 bases that were read are TGCGCCAGCAGCATATCGCGGCGGCCTAATGAAAAA. Translation gives CASSISRRPNEK. The complete CDR3 sequence is CASSISRRPNEKLFF.